One sample yielded the 23 T cell receptor beta chains listed below, sequenced in a study of blood T cell repertoires in COVID-19. Profiled with immunoSEQ multiplex PCR; TCRdb holds only in-frame clones, not every one. This sample has hundreds of thousands of clones, with around 82% found just once. Input material: PBMCs or T cells enriched from blood (not recorded which). Receptors were obtained from a woman between 45 and 60 years old who had been exposed to COVID-19.

The chain uses TRBV5-4 and TRBJ2-7; TRBD1 matches at 7 bases. Germline CDR1 reads SGHNT; CDR2 reads YYREEE (reference sequence). The V and J ends lost 3 bases and 6 bases, in that order; junction bases with no gene match: 9. This CDR3 comprises 14 residues. CDR3 sequence reads: CASSSQQGTAEQYF. CDR3 bases: TGTGCCAGCAGCTCTCAACAGGGGACCGCCGAGCAGTACTTC.

The V call is TRBV6-1, the J call TRBJ2-3; 7 positions match TRBD2. Germline-derived CDR1 and CDR2 are MNHNS and SASEGT. V shed 2 bases and J 5 bases; nucleotides not matched to a gene: 7. The CDR3 length is 15 residues. CDR3 residues: CASSESSGNRDTQYF. The DNA of the CDR3 is TGTGCCAGCAGTGAATCCAGCGGGAATAGAGATACGCAGTATTTT.

The table lists this clone with a count of one. The chain joins TRBV6-5 to TRBJ2-7; 7 bases align to TRBD2. The length of the CDR3 is 15 residues. CDR1 MNHEY and CDR2 SVGAGI come from the germline V gene. Unmatched junction bases numbered 6, after V lost 4 bases and J lost 0 bases. This CDR3 is CASSLGAGSSYEQYF. The CDR3 DNA reads as TGTGCCAGCAGTTTGGGAGCGGGATCCTCCTACGAGCAGTACTTC.

In nucleotides, the CDR3 is TGTGCCAGCAGCCCCCGCAGGATCTATGGCTACACCTTC. Translating it yields CASSPRRIYGYTF. This chain links TRBV2 with TRBJ1-2; D gene ambiguous. The CDR3 runs 13 residues. Between the trimmed V and J ends, which lost 6 bases and 4 bases, there was a span of 12 bases. Germline lookup yields CDR1 SNHLY and CDR2 FYNNEI. The full variable domain, its missing parts supplied by reference TRBV2 and TRBJ1-2, is EPEVTQTPSHQVTQMGQEVILRCVPISNHLYFYWYRQILGQKVEFLVSFYNNEISEKSEIFDDQFSVERPDGSNFTLKIRSTKLEDSAMYFCASSPRRIYGYTFGSGTRLTVV.

V is TRBV4-2 and J is TRBJ2-3; 11 bases match TRBD2. This CDR3 is built from 16 residues. In germline, CDR1 is LGHNA, CDR2 YNFKEQ. The junction had 5 bases not matched to a gene; V was cut back by 1 base and J by 5 bases. The CDR3 sequence: CASSQGLAGGRDTQYF. In DNA form, the CDR3 reads TGTGCCAGCAGCCAAGGCCTAGCGGGGGGACGAGATACGCAGTATTTT.

CDR3 amino acids: CASSEHSGVQETQYF. CDR3 nucleotide sequence: TGTGCCAGCAGCGAGCACTCGGGGGTACAAGAGACCCAGTACTTC. The chain has TRBV7-2 and TRBJ2-5; perhaps TRBD2 as D (6 bases). CDR1 is SGHTA and CDR2 is FQGNSA in the germline V gene. V was pared by 5 bases and J by 2 bases, with 15 bases between. This CDR3 has 15 residues.

This clone was counted only a few times. The chain combines TRBV1 with TRBJ2-5; the listed D gene, TRBD2, was not tested against the DNA. TRBV1 is labeled a pseudogene. The CDR3 covers 19 residues. The CDR3 loop reads CTSSQDVPLLAGDQETQYF. CDR3 sequence (DNA): TGCACCAGCAGCCAAGATGTCCCTCTACTAGCGGGGGACCAAGAGACCCAGTACTTC.

This chain links TRBV7-6 with TRBJ1-6; D perhaps matches TRBD1 (5 bases). V was pared by 0 bases and J by 9 bases, with 12 bases between. Germline loops: CDR1 SGHVS, CDR2 FNYEAQ. The CDR3 is 15 residues long. CDR3 protein: CASSLAAGSGSPLHF. DNA of the CDR3: TGTGCCAGCAGCTTAGCTGCAGGGTCGGGTTCACCCCTCCACTTT.

The gene calls are TRBV7-6 and TRBJ2-7, with D maybe TRBD2 (6 bases). The CDR3 is 14 amino acids. Germline V CDR1 and CDR2: SGHVS, FNYEAQ. The V gene lost 5 bases and the J gene lost 0 bases, with 11 bases spanning the gap. The CDR3 DNA sequence: TGTGCCAGCAGCACCCGGGGGAGCTCCTACGAGCAGTACTTC. It yields the protein CASSTRGSSYEQYF.

This sequence joins TRBV19 and TRBJ2-5; no firm D call. Germline V CDR1 and CDR2: LNHDA, SQIVND (reference sequence). V was cut by 9 bases and J by 1 base, with 15 bases left in between. The CDR3 has 14 amino acids. As DNA, the CDR3 is TGTGCCAGCAGCTTTGGATGGGCCCAAGAGACCCAGTACTTC. Encoded protein: CASSFGWAQETQYF.

This clone was observed once. The chain joins TRBV6-1 to TRBJ1-1; D unresolved. The CDR3 has 15 residues. The V end was cut by 2 bases, the J end by 6 bases, with 16 bases between. Germline V gene lookup returns CDR1 MNHNS and CDR2 SASEGT. In nucleotides, the CDR3 is TGTGCCAGCAGTGAACCGGGCGCGGGAAGAGCTGAAGCTTTCTTT. Protein sequence: CASSEPGAGRAEAFF.

The chain couples TRBV11-1 to TRBJ2-2, with 8 bases lining up with TRBD1. The CDR3 extends over 15 amino acids. Germline V gene lookup returns CDR1 SGHAT and CDR2 FQDESV (reference sequence). Germline trimming cut 5 bases from V and 5 bases from J; bases unmatched to any gene: 7. CDR3 nucleotide sequence: TGTGCCAGCAGCGCGGACAGGGTAATAACCGGGGAGCTGTTTTTT. It codes for CASSADRVITGELFF.

This rearrangement joins TRBV27 to TRBJ1-1, with TRBD1 matching 7 bases. CDR3 length equals 17 residues. Germline V gene sequence: CDR1 MNHEY, CDR2 SMNVEV (reference sequence). V trimming: 5 bases; J trimming: 0 bases; junction bases outside the gene matches: 12. The CDR3 sequence is CASSKRQGGIVNTEAFF. The CDR3 DNA follows: TGTGCCAGCAGTAAACGACAGGGAGGAATTGTGAACACTGAAGCTTTCTTT.

The chain is built from TRBV27 and TRBJ2-5, with 9 positions matching TRBD2. Losses at the gene ends were 3 bases for V and 0 bases for J; bases not matched to a gene: 11. The CDR3 length is 18 residues. The germline CDR1 and CDR2 sequences are MNHEY and SMNVEV (reference sequence). The CDR3 sequence: CASSFPGRVAGDQETQYF. Here the CDR3 DNA reads TGTGCCAGCAGTTTCCCTGGGAGAGTAGCGGGGGACCAAGAGACCCAGTACTTC.

The chain employs TRBV6-5 and TRBJ2-1; the match to TRBD1 covers 8 bases. Per germline, CDR1 MNHEY and CDR2 SVGAGI. The length of the CDR3 is 15 residues. V lost 6 bases to trimming and J lost 7 bases; unmatched junction nucleotides: 11. CDR3 in amino acids: CASSRTGQTTNEQFF. CDR3 nucleotide sequence: TGTGCCAGCAGCCGGACAGGGCAAACCACTAATGAGCAGTTCTTC.

The chain recombines TRBV2 with TRBJ1-5; 7 bases line up with TRBD1. The CDR3 runs 15 residues. J gave up 0 bases and V 6 bases, and 5 bases lay outside the gene matches. Germline CDR1 is SNHLY and CDR2 is FYNNEI. CDR3 loop: CASSGRGASNQPQHF. Here the CDR3 DNA reads TGTGCCAGCAGCGGCAGGGGGGCTAGCAATCAGCCCCAGCATTTT.

This chain links TRBV27 with TRBJ1-2, with D unresolved. V shed 6 bases and J shed 5 bases, with 16 bases lying between them. CDR3 length: 14 residues. Germline V lookup: CDR1 MNHEY, CDR2 SMNVEV (reference sequence). CDR3 in DNA: TGTGCCAGCAGCCCCCGGGAGTCCCTTTATGGCTACACCTTC. Translating gives CASSPRESLYGYTF.

This chain uses TRBV5-1 with TRBJ2-2; TRBD1 matches at 9 bases. Germline CDR1 reads SGHRS; CDR2 reads YFSETQ. Losses at the gene ends were 7 bases for V and 4 bases for J; bases not matched to a gene: 8. This CDR3 region has 15 residues. The CDR3: CASAGTGLPTGELFF. DNA for the CDR3: TGCGCCAGCGCTGGGACAGGGTTGCCCACCGGGGAGCTGTTTTTT. Drawing the rest from reference TRBV5-1 and TRBJ2-2, the complete variable domain is KAGVTQTPRYLIKTRGQQVTLSCSPISGHRSVSWYQQTPGQGLQFLFEYFSETQRNKGNFPGRFSGRQFSNSRSEMNVSTLELGDSALYLCASAGTGLPTGELFFGEGSRLTVL.

The chain is built from TRBV7-2 and TRBJ2-2, with 12 positions matching TRBD2. In germline, CDR1 is SGHTA, CDR2 FQGNSA. Trimming removed 1 base from V and 3 bases from J; junction bases left unmatched: 6. The CDR3 has 18 amino acids. CDR3 sequence (DNA): TGTGCCAGCAGCTTAGGGCTAGCGGGGGGGTCCGACACCGGGGAGCTGTTTTTT. It codes for CASSLGLAGGSDTGELFF.

The genes are TRBV19 and TRBJ2-4; 8 nucleotides align to TRBD2. The ends lost 5 bases at V and 3 bases at J; junction bases unmatched: 9. The CDR3 spans 16 residues. The germline gives CDR1 LNHDA, CDR2 SQIVND (reference sequence). The CDR3 protein is CASSQTSAEGKNIQYF. The CDR3 DNA reads TGTGCCAGTAGTCAGACTAGCGCGGAGGGCAAAAACATTCAGTACTTC.

V is TRBV7-6 and J is TRBJ1-4; TRBD1 matches 7 bases. Germline CDR1 SGHVS, CDR2 FNYEAQ. This CDR3 has 15 amino acids. V dropped 5 bases and J dropped 5; count of bases not matched to a gene: 8. Here the CDR3 reads CASSLQTGSNEKLFF. CDR3 nucleotides: TGTGCCAGCAGCCTTCAGACAGGGTCGAATGAAAAACTGTTTTTT.

This clone showed up just a few times. This chain connects TRBV4-1 to TRBJ2-3; TRBD2 might be the D (7 bases). The germline V and J ends were trimmed by 1 base and 6 bases, with 20 bases remaining between them. Germline V gene data show CDR1 as MGHRA and CDR2 as YSYEKL. The CDR3 contains 17 residues. Here the CDR3 reads CASSQVGRGTITDTQYF. The CDR3 bases are TGCGCCAGCAGCCAAGTGGGGCGGGGGACAATAACCGATACGCAGTATTTT.

The CDR3 sequence: CASSSTGTANTGELFF. In DNA form, the CDR3 reads TGCGCCAGCAGCTCAACCGGGACAGCGAACACCGGGGAGCTGTTTTTT. The chain has TRBV5-1 and TRBJ2-2, with 7 bases matching TRBD1. CDR1 and CDR2 (germline): SGHRS, YFSETQ. Unmatched junction bases numbered 5, after V lost 3 bases and J lost 0 bases. The CDR3 has 16 amino acids.